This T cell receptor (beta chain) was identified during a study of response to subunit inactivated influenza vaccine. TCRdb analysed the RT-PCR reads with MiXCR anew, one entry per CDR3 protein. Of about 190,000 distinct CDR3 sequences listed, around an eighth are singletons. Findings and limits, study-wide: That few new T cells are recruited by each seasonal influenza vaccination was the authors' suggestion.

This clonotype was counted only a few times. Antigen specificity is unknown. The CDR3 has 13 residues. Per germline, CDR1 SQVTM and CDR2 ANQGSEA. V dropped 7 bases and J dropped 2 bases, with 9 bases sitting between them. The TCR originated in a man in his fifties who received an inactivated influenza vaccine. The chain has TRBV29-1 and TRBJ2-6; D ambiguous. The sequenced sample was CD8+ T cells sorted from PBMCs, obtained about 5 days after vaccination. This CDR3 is CSAQAAGANVLTF. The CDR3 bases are TGCAGCGCTCAAGCCGCTGGGGCCAACGTCCTGACTTTC.